This record concerns one T cell receptor (beta chain) sequence. Profiling relied on immunoSEQ multiplex PCR, and the TCRdb table lists in-frame clones only, not all of them. Of 350,000 to 450,000 clones listed, just under 90% are singletons. The CDR3 has 14 amino acids. V shed 7 bases and J shed 3 bases, with 15 bases lying between them. Germline assignment: CDR1 LGHNT and CDR2 FRNRAP. This sample stems from a study of blood T cell repertoires in COVID-19. Cohorts were based on clinical histories the participants reported. Among Cohort 3 donors, those recovered had two negative PCRs, clearance, or symptom resolution.

V and J are TRBV12-5 and TRBJ1-2; D gene ambiguous. The receptor comes from a woman in her twenties or thirties who had recovered from COVID-19. Sequencing input: PBMCs or T cells enriched from blood (not recorded which). CDR3 sequence: CASALSRQYYGYTF. The CDR3 DNA sequence: TGTGCTAGTGCCCTCTCCAGGCAGTACTATGGCTACACCTTC.